The sequence of this T cell receptor beta chain was determined in a study of technical replicates of blood from a few donors. TCRdb's table, derived via immunoSEQ multiplex PCR, lists solely in-frame clones and lacks some. This repertoire shows fewer than 90,000 clones, roughly 90% found once; its top ten account for roughly 0.38%. The receptor comes from a human donor in good health. The sample comprised T cells isolated from PBMCs.

The CDR3 DNA sequence: TGTGCCAGCGTCGTAGGTGCGGGTCTTACCTACGAGCAGTACTTC. Translated, it gives CASVVGAGLTYEQYF. This chain uses TRBV7-2 with TRBJ2-7; D possibly corresponds to TRBD2 (5 bases). Germline V CDR1 and CDR2: SGHTA, FQGNSA. This CDR3 has 15 amino acids. The V and J ends lost 8 bases and 2 bases respectively, with 19 bases between them.